The 15 T cell receptor beta chains given below trace back to one sample, sequenced in a study of cytomegalovirus exposure and HLA in healthy donors. The PCR employed 60 Vbeta primers together with 13 Jbeta primers. Profiling relied on immunoSEQ multiplex PCR, and the TCRdb table lists in-frame clones only, not all of them. The sample has some 120,000 clones. The sequenced sample consisted of PBMCs. Receptor source: a man between 35 and 55 years old in good health and CMV-seropositive.

CDR3 DNA sequence: TGTGCCATCAGTGGGCAGAGACAGGGGGTTGAGCAGTTCTTC. This gives the protein CAISGQRQGVEQFF. The chain couples TRBV10-3 to TRBJ2-1; TRBD1 aligns across 9 bases. Germline V gene data show CDR1 as ENHRY and CDR2 as SYGVKD. With 4 bases clipped from V and 9 bases from J, the junction kept 7 bases outside the gene matches. The CDR3 totals 14 residues.

The rearrangement joins TRBV10-1 to TRBJ2-7; 9 bases are a match to TRBD1. CDR1 and CDR2 from the germline V gene are WNHNN and SYGVQD (reference sequence). The CDR3 has 17 residues. Trimming took 3 bases from V and 6 from J; bases not matched to a gene: 15. The CDR3 protein is CASSEHRGRLSPLEQYF. Here the CDR3 DNA reads TGCGCCAGCAGTGAACACAGGGGGCGACTTTCCCCTCTCGAGCAGTACTTC.

V and J are TRBV5-1 and TRBJ2-7; 10 bases line up with TRBD2. This CDR3 contains 17 residues. V was pared by 4 bases and J by 6 bases, with 16 bases of the junction left unmatched. Germline V CDR1 and CDR2: SGHRS, YFSETQ. The CDR3 region has the DNA TGCGCCAGCAGCCCCGAGGGGGAACTAGCGGGGAGGGCCGAGCAGTACTTC. Protein product: CASSPEGELAGRAEQYF.

J is TRBJ2-7 and V is TRBV4-1; TRBD1 matches 8 bases. Unmatched junction bases numbered 8, after V lost 3 bases and J lost 4 bases. Germline values: CDR1 MGHRA, CDR2 YSYEKL. The CDR3 consists of 15 residues. CDR3 sequence: CASSQRDRGGYEQYF. In DNA form, the CDR3 reads TGCGCCAGCAGCCAGCGTGACAGGGGCGGATACGAGCAGTACTTC.

The chain has TRBV27 and TRBJ2-7; TRBD2 matches at 9 bases. The germline V gene encodes CDR1 MNHEY and CDR2 SMNVEV (reference sequence). V dropped 6 bases and J dropped 4; count of bases not matched to a gene: 16. This CDR3 has 17 residues. The CDR3 coding sequence is TGTGCCAGCAGGCTACTGACCACGGCGGGAGGGAAGTACGAGCAGTACTTC. Amino acid sequence: CASRLLTTAGGKYEQYF.

The chain couples TRBV5-4 to TRBJ2-3, with TRBD2 identical over 9 bases. The CDR3 sequence is 16 residues long. The ends lost 4 bases at V and 2 bases at J; junction bases unmatched: 8. Germline CDR1 is SGHNT and CDR2 is YYREEE (reference sequence). CDR3 sequence: CASSRKAGGVTDTQYF. Written as DNA, the CDR3 is TGTGCCAGCAGCCGTAAAGCGGGAGGAGTCACAGATACGCAGTATTTT.

The chain carries TRBV5-1 and TRBJ2-2, with TRBD2 matching 11 bases. The V segment lost 4 bases and the J segment 3 bases; nucleotides outside the gene matches: 14. The germline V gene encodes CDR1 SGHRS and CDR2 YFSETQ. CDR3 length: 19 amino acids. Here the CDR3 reads CASSIILAGEPRDTGELFF. CDR3 sequence (DNA): TGCGCCAGCAGCATCATACTAGCGGGAGAGCCGCGGGACACCGGGGAGCTGTTTTTT. The whole variable domain, filled in from reference TRBV5-1 and TRBJ2-2, reads KAGVTQTPRYLIKTRGQQVTLSCSPISGHRSVSWYQQTPGQGLQFLFEYFSETQRNKGNFPGRFSGRQFSNSRSEMNVSTLELGDSALYLCASSIILAGEPRDTGELFFGEGSRLTVL.

The chain is built from TRBV5-6 and TRBJ2-2, with a tentative D call TRBD2 (5 bases). Trimming left V 1 base short and J 6 bases short, with 7 bases between. The CDR3 contains 13 residues. The germline V gene has CDR1 SGHDT and CDR2 YYEEEE. The DNA for the CDR3 is TGTGCCAGCAGCTTGTACGGGGCCGGGGAGCTGTTTTTT. As protein: CASSLYGAGELFF.

V usage is TRBV18 and J usage is TRBJ1-1; 7 nucleotides match TRBD1. CDR1 and CDR2 from the germline V gene are KGHSH and LQKENI. V lost 3 bases, J lost 4 bases, and 11 bases stayed unmatched. CDR3 length: 16 residues. The CDR3 protein is CASSPLGGGETTEAFF. The DNA of the CDR3 is TGTGCCAGCTCACCCTTAGGAGGGGGCGAAACCACTGAAGCTTTCTTT.

The chain is built from TRBV5-1 and TRBJ1-2, with D perhaps TRBD1 (6 bases). The V end lost 3 bases, the J end lost 7 bases, and 13 bases lay between the germline ends. Germline values: CDR1 SGHRS, CDR2 YFSETQ. The CDR3 is 13 amino acids. The CDR3 region is CASSSTGPGGYTF. For the CDR3, the DNA is TGCGCCAGCAGCTCAACAGGGCCTGGTGGCTACACCTTC.

The CDR3 sequence: CASSTGGAFDEQFF. As DNA, the CDR3 is TGTGCCAGCAGCACCGGCGGAGCTTTCGATGAGCAGTTCTTC. The V and J genes are TRBV5-6 and TRBJ2-1, with D hard to call. The CDR3 sequence is 14 residues long. The germline V gene encodes CDR1 SGHDT and CDR2 YYEEEE. V lost 4 bases and J lost 8, with 16 bases in between.

V gene TRBV27 combines with J gene TRBJ2-3; D is ambiguous. This CDR3 has 15 amino acids. Germline V gene sequence: CDR1 MNHEY, CDR2 SMNVEV (reference sequence). V dropped 2 bases and J dropped 2 bases, with 11 bases sitting between them. CDR3 region: CASSLLSGITDTQYF. CDR3 nucleotides: TGTGCCAGCAGTTTACTGTCCGGTATCACAGATACGCAGTATTTT.

The rearrangement uses TRBV28 and TRBJ2-2, with D possibly being TRBD2 (6 bases). The CDR3 extends over 13 amino acids. Deletions cut 8 bases from V and 7 bases from J, with 14 bases between. Per the germline V gene, CDR1 is MDHEN and CDR2 is SYDVKM. CDR3 sequence: CASLGGRVGELFF. The CDR3 DNA sequence: TGTGCCAGCTTGGGGGGAAGGGTCGGGGAGCTGTTTTTT.

The J gene is TRBJ2-7, the V gene TRBV7-9, with D hard to call. V lost 5 bases and J lost 4, with 9 bases in between. Germline loops: CDR1 SEHNR, CDR2 FQNEAQ (reference sequence). The CDR3 is made up of 12 amino acids. DNA of the CDR3: TGTGCCAGCAGCCCCGGCAGGTACGAGCAGTACTTC. This translates into CASSPGRYEQYF.

This chain connects TRBV15 to TRBJ1-5, with TRBD1 matching 7 bases. CDR3 length: 13 amino acids. The junction had 8 bases not matched to a gene; V was cut back by 8 bases and J by 7 bases. In germline, CDR1 is LNHNV, CDR2 YYDKDF (reference sequence). CDR3 sequence (DNA): TGTGCCACCGGTCACAGGGGTTGGCAGCCCCAGCATTTT. This codes for CATGHRGWQPQHF.